Listed below are T cell receptor beta chains from one sample, sequenced in a study of T cells in Graves' hyperthyroidism and ophthalmopathy. TCRdb re-called the multiplex PCR reads through MiXCR, storing one row per CDR3 protein. The sample carries hundreds of thousands of distinct CDR3 sequences, around 15% recorded once. Sequenced sample: blood. The source is a woman between 50 and 59 years old with Graves' ophthalmopathy. Each CDR3 is given with its conserved first and last residue. D genes are given only for firm matches. Only some rows state a clone size, as once, few, many or a class for expanded clones.

v_call,d_call,j_call,clone_size,cdr3_nt,cdr3_aa
TRBV16,.,TRBJ1-2,many,TGTGCCAGCAGCCAATGGGACGGCTATGGCTACACCTTC,CASSQWDGYGYTF
TRBV3-1,TRBD2,TRBJ2-3,once,TGTGCCAGCAGCCAAGATTGGCCTAGCGGGAGGGCCATAGATACGCAGTATTTT,CASSQDWPSGRAIDTQYF
TRBV7-9,TRBD1,TRBJ2-1,many,TGTGCCAGCAGCTTAGCGGACAGGGGGCTGCATGAGCAGTTCTTC,CASSLADRGLHEQFF
TRBV19,.,TRBJ1-5,.,TGTGCCAGTAGTACCCAGGGATGGAATCAGCCCCAGCATTTT,CASSTQGWNQPQHF
TRBV12-3/TRBV12-4,.,TRBJ2-1,many,TGTGCCAGCAGTTTAGTAGGGGGCTACAATGAGCAGTTCTTC,CASSLVGGYNEQFF
TRBV7-8,TRBD1,TRBJ2-2,many,TGTGCCAGCAGCCAACCTTCCCGGGACAGGGATTGGGGTATCCGGGAGCTGTTTTTT,CASSQPSRDRDWGIRELFF
TRBV27,TRBD1,TRBJ1-4,few,TGTGCCAGCAGTTCTAAAGGGGGCAGAGCTAATGAAAAACTGTTTTTT,CASSSKGGRANEKLFF
TRBV18,TRBD1,TRBJ2-7,many,TGTGCCAGCTCACGACAGGGGACCGACGAGCAGTACTTC,CASSRQGTDEQYF
TRBV20-1,.,TRBJ2-5,.,TGCAGTGCTAGAGTTTTGCAGGCCCAGTACTTC,CSARVLQAQYF
TRBV29-1,TRBD2,TRBJ2-1,many,TGCAGCGTTGAGTTGGGACTAGGTCCCAATGAGCAGTTCTTC,CSVELGLGPNEQFF
TRBV12-3/TRBV12-4,.,TRBJ1-1,many,TGTGCCAGCAGTTTGTGGGACTTGAACACTGAAGCTTTCTTT,CASSLWDLNTEAFF
TRBV12-3/TRBV12-4,.,TRBJ2-3,many,TGTGCCAGCAGTTTCAAGAAAATGCACCCAAGCACAGATACGCAGTATTTT,CASSFKKMHPSTDTQYF
TRBV6-1,.,TRBJ1-4,.,TGTGCCAGCCACGTCTATGGGTTGGATGAAAAACTGTTTTTT,CASHVYGLDEKLFF
TRBV20-1,TRBD1,TRBJ2-7,many,TGCAGTGCTAGGGTCGCGGGACAGGGTCCCTACGAGCAGTACTTC,CSARVAGQGPYEQYF
TRBV20-1,TRBD2,TRBJ2-1,few,TGCAGTGCTTTCCTAAGCGGGAGCTACAATGAGCAGTTCTTC,CSAFLSGSYNEQFF
TRBV6-5,TRBD1,TRBJ1-3,.,TGTGCCAGCAGTTACCCCTCGGACAGGGGGAGTGGAAACACCATATATTTT,CASSYPSDRGSGNTIYF
TRBV6-1,.,TRBJ1-5,.,TGTGCCAGCAGCCTCATGGACAGCAATCAGCCCCAGCATTTT,CASSLMDSNQPQHF